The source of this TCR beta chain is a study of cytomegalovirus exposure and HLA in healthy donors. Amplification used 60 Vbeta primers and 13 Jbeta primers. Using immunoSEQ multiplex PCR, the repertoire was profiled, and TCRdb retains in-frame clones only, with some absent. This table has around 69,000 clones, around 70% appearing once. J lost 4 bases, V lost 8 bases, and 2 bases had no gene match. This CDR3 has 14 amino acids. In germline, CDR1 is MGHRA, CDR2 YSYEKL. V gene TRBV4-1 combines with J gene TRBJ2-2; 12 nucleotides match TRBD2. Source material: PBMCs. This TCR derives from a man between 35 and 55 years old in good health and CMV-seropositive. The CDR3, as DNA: TGCGCCAGCGCACTAGCGGGGGGCACCGGGGAGCTGTTTTTT. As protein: CASALAGGTGELFF.